This T cell receptor (beta chain) was sequenced for a study of technical replicates of blood from a few donors (dated by TCRdb to between 2016 and 2019). The library was prepared using the immunoSEQ multiplex PCR assay. Sourced from immuneACCESS, this table was stored by TCRdb with only in-frame sequences that have V and J called. A share of the clones is absent; for the studies checked, an unresolved V gene accounts for under half, and the remainder has no known explanation. Recorded for this sample are 81,000 or so clones; 90% to 97% of them occurred a single time. The biggest ten clones account for around 0.18% of the sample. For this clone: Its specific antigen is unknown. No base qualities exist here, and no much larger clone lies one base off it.

The CDR3 sequence holds 14 residues, the cysteine and phenylalanine included. Of all the DNA, just the CDR3 is kept, 42 bases in frame from base 1. From a lookup of the germline V gene, CDR1 and CDR2 are SGDLS and YYNGEE. From V the trimming removes 5 bases and from J it removes 4 bases, while the gene matches leave 6 bases of the junction unaccounted for. The sequence links TRBV9 to TRBJ2-7, and 10 junction bases match TRBD1. This clonotype originated in a human donor in good health. The specimen was T cells isolated from PBMCs. The sequenced DNA: TGTGCCAGCAGTGCCTGGGACAGGGGTTACGAGCAGTACTTC. Its translation is CASSAWDRGYEQYF. The full variable domain, with segments outside the CDR3 supplied by the reference TRBV9 and TRBJ2-7 proteins, appears as DSGVTQTPKHLITATGQRVTLRCSPRSGDLSVYWYQQSLDQGLQFLIQYYNGEERAKGNILERFSAQQFPDLHSELNLSSLELGDSALYFCASSAWDRGYEQYFGPGTRLTVT.